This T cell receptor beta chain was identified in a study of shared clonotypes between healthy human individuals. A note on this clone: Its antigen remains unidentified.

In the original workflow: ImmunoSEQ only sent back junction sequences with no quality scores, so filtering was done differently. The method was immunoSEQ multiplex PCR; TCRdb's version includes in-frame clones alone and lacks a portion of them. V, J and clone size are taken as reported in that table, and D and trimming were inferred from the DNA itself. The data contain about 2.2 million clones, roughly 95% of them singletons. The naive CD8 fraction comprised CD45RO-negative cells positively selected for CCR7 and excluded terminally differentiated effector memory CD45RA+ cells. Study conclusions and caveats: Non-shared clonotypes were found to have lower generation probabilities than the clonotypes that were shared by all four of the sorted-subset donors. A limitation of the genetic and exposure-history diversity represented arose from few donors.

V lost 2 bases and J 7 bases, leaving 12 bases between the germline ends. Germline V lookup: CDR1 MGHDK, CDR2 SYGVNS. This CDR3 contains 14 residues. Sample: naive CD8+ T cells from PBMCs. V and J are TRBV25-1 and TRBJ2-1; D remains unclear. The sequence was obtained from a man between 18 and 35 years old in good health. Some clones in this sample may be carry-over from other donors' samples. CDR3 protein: CASSESAGWNEQFF. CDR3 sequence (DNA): TGTGCCAGCAGTGAAAGTGCCGGTTGGAATGAGCAGTTCTTC.